A selection of T cell receptor beta chains follows, all from one sample in a study of blood T cell repertoires in COVID-19. Clones were sequenced by immunoSEQ multiplex PCR, and TCRdb holds only the in-frame ones, with some missing. This table has about 73,000 clones, 60% to 80% appearing once. The specimen sequenced was peripheral blood. These receptors all stem from a man aged 65-85 years with COVID-19, enrolled during active disease. The CDR3 runs from the conserved cysteine through the conserved F or W. A D gene is named only where the DNA matches it firmly. Size is stated for part of the rows, as once, few or many counts, or as a class when the clone is expanded.

clone_size | j_call | v_call | d_call | cdr3_aa | cdr3_nt
. | TRBJ1-4 | TRBV5-4 | . | CASSPVPRTDNEKLFF | TGTGCCAGCAGTCCCGTACCCAGGACAGACAATGAAAAACTGTTTTTT
. | TRBJ1-1 | TRBV5-1 | TRBD1 | CASSQGTGGQFTEAFF | TGCGCCAGCAGCCAGGGGACAGGGGGGCAATTTACTGAAGCTTTCTTT
once | TRBJ2-1 | TRBV7-2 | TRBD2 | CASSSSGAGVANEQFF | TGTGCCAGCAGCTCCTCCGGGGCGGGAGTGGCAAATGAGCAGTTCTTC
. | TRBJ1-4 | TRBV7-2 | TRBD1 | CASSFRTGTNEKLFF | TGTGCCAGCAGCTTCCGGACAGGGACTAATGAAAAACTGTTTTTT
. | TRBJ2-1 | TRBV5-4 | . | CASSLGSRGNNEQFF | TGTGCCAGCAGCTTGGGCTCGCGGGGAAACAATGAGCAGTTCTTC
. | TRBJ1-2 | TRBV5-4 | . | CASSLPGDPYGYTF | TGTGCCAGCAGCTTGCCAGGGGATCCCTATGGCTACACCTTC
. | TRBJ1-1 | TRBV30 | TRBD1 | CAWSVSRGVTEAFF | TGTGCCTGGAGTGTAAGCAGGGGGGTCACTGAAGCTTTCTTT
. | TRBJ1-1 | TRBV3-1/TRBV3-2 | . | CASSQETGGMNTEAFF | TGTGCCAGCAGCCAAGAAACAGGTGGCATGAACACTGAAGCTTTCTTT
. | TRBJ2-2 | TRBV5-5 | . | CASSSYPQGDTGELFF | TGTGCCAGCAGCTCTTACCCCCAGGGTGATACCGGGGAGCTGTTTTTT
few | TRBJ1-2 | TRBV19 | . | CASRGGAHGYTF | TGTGCCAGTAGAGGGGGAGCCCACGGCTACACCTTC
. | TRBJ2-5 | TRBV9 | TRBD1 | CASSVVGQGVLETQYF | TGTGCCAGCAGCGTAGTTGGACAGGGTGTATTAGAGACCCAGTACTTC
. | TRBJ1-1 | TRBV6-5 | . | CASSYKESTEAFF | TGTGCCAGCAGTTACAAGGAGAGCACTGAAGCTTTCTTT
. | TRBJ2-1 | TRBV5-1 | TRBD2 | CASKAGDNNEQFF | TGCGCCAGCAAAGCGGGGGACAACAATGAGCAGTTCTTC
. | TRBJ2-1 | TRBV28 | TRBD2 | CASGRGWGGGPYNEQFF | TGTGCCAGTGGCCGGGGCTGGGGGGGAGGCCCCTACAATGAGCAGTTCTTC
. | TRBJ1-2 | TRBV28 | TRBD1 | CASRRRGQGTFYGYTF | TGTGCCAGCAGACGTCGGGGACAGGGCACCTTCTATGGCTACACCTTC
. | TRBJ1-6 | TRBV6-5 | . | CASSTRQAYNSPLHF | TGTGCCAGCAGTACCCGACAAGCCTATAATTCACCCCTCCACTTT
. | TRBJ2-3 | TRBV9 | TRBD2 | CASSAGLAGWGDTQYF | TGTGCCAGCAGCGCGGGACTAGCGGGGTGGGGCGATACGCAGTATTTT
. | TRBJ1-5 | TRBV6-5 | . | CASSRGGGYNQPQHF | TGTGCCAGCAGTCGTGGGGGGGGGTACAATCAGCCCCAGCATTTT
few | TRBJ2-2 | TRBV6-6 | TRBD1 | CASSYSRGQGSGELFF | TGTGCCAGCAGTTACTCGAGGGGACAGGGGTCCGGGGAGCTGTTTTTT
few | TRBJ1-4 | TRBV6-5 | . | CASRSRFAEKLFF | TGTGCCAGTCGTAGCCGGTTTGCGGAAAAACTGTTTTTT
. | TRBJ2-1 | TRBV19 | TRBD1 | CASSRTGGSYNEQFF | TGTGCCAGTAGTCGAACAGGGGGCTCCTACAATGAGCAGTTCTTC
. | TRBJ2-7 | TRBV12-5 | . | CASGSGGEQYF | TGTGCTAGTGGTTCCGGTGGTGAGCAGTACTTC
. | TRBJ1-3 | TRBV4-1 | TRBD1 | CASSQERTGFSGNTIYF | TGCGCCAGCAGCCAAGAGAGGACAGGATTCTCTGGAAACACCATATATTTT
. | TRBJ1-4 | TRBV5-4 | . | CASSLAPATNEKLFF | TGTGCCAGCAGCTTGGCGCCGGCAACTAATGAAAAACTGTTTTTT
. | TRBJ2-5 | TRBV12-5 | TRBD2 | CASGNSGLETQYF | TGTGCTAGTGGCAATAGCGGGCTAGAGACCCAGTACTTC
. | TRBJ1-5 | TRBV28 | . | CASTLVGGSNQPQHF | TGTGCCAGCACCTTAGTAGGAGGTAGCAATCAGCCCCAGCATTTT
. | TRBJ2-1 | TRBV5-1 | TRBD2 | CASSSGLAGGNEQFF | TGCGCCAGCAGCTCGGGACTAGCGGGAGGGAATGAGCAGTTCTTC
. | TRBJ2-7 | TRBV19 | . | CASSIVLSYEQYF | TGTGCCAGTAGTATAGTCCTGTCCTACGAGCAGTACTTC
. | TRBJ1-6 | TRBV3-1/TRBV3-2 | . | CASSQSYQYNSPLHF | TGTGCCAGCAGCCAATCGTATCAGTATAATTCACCCCTCCACTTT
. | TRBJ1-1 | TRBV19 | TRBD1 | CASSARQGASEAFF | TGTGCCAGTAGTGCGCGACAGGGGGCTTCTGAAGCTTTCTTT